Listed here is a single T cell receptor (beta chain). This sample was taken from a study of patients and donors after allogeneic stem cell transplantation. From the RT-PCR reads, TCRdb called clonotypes with MiXCR, one entry per CDR3 protein. The table records under 1,500 distinct CDR3 sequences, less than 45% of them present only once. Per the germline V gene, CDR1 is KGHDR and CDR2 is SFDVKD. Trimming shortened V by 4 bases and J by 4 bases, and 6 bases separated the two germline ends. The CDR3 covers 12 residues. This receptor was taken from a human donor who was either an allogeneic HSCT recipient or a stem cell or donor lymphocyte infusion donor (not recorded which). It is not recorded whose cells these are; they may come from a transplant donor. The J gene is TRBJ1-1, the V gene TRBV24-1; D possibly corresponds to TRBD1 (5 bases). The sample was blood, either unsorted or a sorted T cell fraction (not recorded which). CDR3 sequence: CATSDGGTEAFF. The DNA for the CDR3 is TGTGCCACCAGTGACGGGGGCACTGAAGCTTTCTTT.